The clone carrying this TCR beta chain has only a few counts. Preparation of the TCRbeta library used unique molecular identifiers. TCRdb recomputed calls from the PCR reads with MiXCR, one row per CDR3 protein. The sample records about 340,000 distinct CDR3 sequences, 10% being singletons. This sample is drawn from a study of T-cell reconstitution after alpha-beta-depleted transplantation in children. This CDR3 spans 15 amino acids. V was pared by 2 bases and J by 3 bases, with 6 bases of the junction left unmatched. The germline V gene encodes CDR1 SGHVS and CDR2 FNYEAQ. This sequence was found in a human donor who donated a stem cell graft to a child with acute lymphoblastic leukemia. V gene TRBV7-6 combines with J gene TRBJ2-5; TRBD2 matches at 7 bases. This material consisted of PBMCs from the stem cell graft donor, taken from the stem cell graft. Written as DNA, the CDR3 is TGTGCCAGCAGCTTACATCCTGCGGGGGAAGAGACCCAGTACTTC. This codes for CASSLHPAGEETQYF.